A selection of T cell receptor beta chains follows, all from one sample in a study of cytomegalovirus exposure and HLA in healthy donors. Sequenced by immunoSEQ multiplex PCR; TCRdb stores in-frame clones only, minus some. The sample contains 90,000 to 120,000 clones, 75% to 85% of which appear only once. Sample: PBMCs. These receptors were taken from a woman aged 45-65 years in good health and CMV-seropositive. The CDR3 runs from the conserved cysteine through the conserved F or W. Each record gives: CDR3 length, J gene, V gene, CDR3 protein.

CDR3 length: 16; J gene: TRBJ2-3; V gene: TRBV5-1; CDR3 protein: CASSLERGGSADTQYF
CDR3 length: 14; J gene: TRBJ2-5; V gene: TRBV4-1; CDR3 protein: CASSPGLALETQYF
CDR3 length: 13; J gene: TRBJ1-2; V gene: TRBV18; CDR3 protein: CASSLDRDYGYTF
CDR3 length: 14; J gene: TRBJ2-5; V gene: TRBV4-2; CDR3 protein: CASSQTGVEETQYF
CDR3 length: 16; J gene: TRBJ2-3; V gene: TRBV6-1; CDR3 protein: CASSGDMIRGLDTQYF
CDR3 length: 17; J gene: TRBJ2-1; V gene: TRBV4-1; CDR3 protein: CASSLGPDSIPYNEQFF
CDR3 length: 13; J gene: TRBJ1-4; V gene: TRBV19; CDR3 protein: CAAREGADEKLFF
CDR3 length: 15; J gene: TRBJ1-2; V gene: TRBV27; CDR3 protein: CASSLSPGTGVGYTF
CDR3 length: 14; J gene: TRBJ1-1; V gene: TRBV10-3; CDR3 protein: CAISESSGGLGAFF
CDR3 length: 18; J gene: TRBJ1-3; V gene: TRBV5-6; CDR3 protein: CASSLSYRQGTSGNTIYF
CDR3 length: 12; J gene: TRBJ2-1; V gene: TRBV10-3; CDR3 protein: CAISGGSDEQFF
CDR3 length: 16; J gene: TRBJ2-7; V gene: TRBV21-1; CDR3 protein: CASSKLVSQGTYEQYF
CDR3 length: 16; J gene: TRBJ2-3; V gene: TRBV5-6; CDR3 protein: CASSLALAGITDTQYF
CDR3 length: 13; J gene: TRBJ1-2; V gene: TRBV5-1; CDR3 protein: CASSTDRDYGYTF
CDR3 length: 16; J gene: TRBJ2-3; V gene: TRBV5-6; CDR3 protein: CASSRTGGSRTDTQYF
CDR3 length: 15; J gene: TRBJ2-7; V gene: TRBV21-1; CDR3 protein: CASSAVSGNSYEQYF
CDR3 length: 14; J gene: TRBJ1-2; V gene: TRBV7-8; CDR3 protein: CASSLATPDYGYTF
CDR3 length: 14; J gene: TRBJ1-1; V gene: TRBV7-9; CDR3 protein: CSSSPDKAGTEAFF
CDR3 length: 15; J gene: TRBJ1-4; V gene: TRBV7-9; CDR3 protein: CASSLTGAAGEKLFF
CDR3 length: 15; J gene: TRBJ1-2; V gene: TRBV5-6; CDR3 protein: CASSSGGQGYYGYTF
CDR3 length: 18; J gene: TRBJ2-1; V gene: TRBV27; CDR3 protein: CASSLELPRGHLNNEQFF
CDR3 length: 12; J gene: TRBJ1-2; V gene: TRBV7-8; CDR3 protein: CASSLGALGYTF
CDR3 length: 14; J gene: TRBJ2-7; V gene: TRBV19; CDR3 protein: CASSGDSRVYEQYF
CDR3 length: 15; J gene: TRBJ1-3; V gene: TRBV11-2; CDR3 protein: CASSSFGTGGNTIYF
CDR3 length: 16; J gene: TRBJ2-2; V gene: TRBV7-7; CDR3 protein: CASSPTGTGVPGELFF
CDR3 length: 12; J gene: TRBJ2-1; V gene: TRBV12-5; CDR3 protein: CASGLTGVEQFF
CDR3 length: 14; J gene: TRBJ1-4; V gene: TRBV2; CDR3 protein: CASSEGRGRGKTVF
CDR3 length: 13; J gene: TRBJ1-2; V gene: TRBV7-9; CDR3 protein: CSSSFMGQGGYTF
CDR3 length: 12; J gene: TRBJ1-1; V gene: TRBV27; CDR3 protein: CASGRGNTEAFF
CDR3 length: 14; J gene: TRBJ2-5; V gene: TRBV19; CDR3 protein: CASSLGGGAKTQYF
CDR3 length: 11; J gene: TRBJ2-7; V gene: TRBV5-6; CDR3 protein: CASDTGYEQYF
CDR3 length: 16; J gene: TRBJ2-1; V gene: TRBV27; CDR3 protein: CASSKGTGYQYNEQFF
CDR3 length: 10; J gene: TRBJ1-2; V gene: TRBV20-1; CDR3 protein: CSASLYGYTF
CDR3 length: 16; J gene: TRBJ1-4; V gene: TRBV7-9; CDR3 protein: CASSLAHGLGDEKLFF
CDR3 length: 15; J gene: .; V gene: TRBV19; CDR3 protein: CASSINPTGTYEQYF
CDR3 length: 15; J gene: TRBJ1-2; V gene: TRBV7-8; CDR3 protein: CASSLRGQDIYGYTF
CDR3 length: 15; J gene: TRBJ2-1; V gene: TRBV7-8; CDR3 protein: CASSYQLAGQYEQFF
CDR3 length: 12; J gene: TRBJ1-2; V gene: TRBV30; CDR3 protein: CAWRKGAGGYTF
CDR3 length: 14; J gene: TRBJ2-1; V gene: TRBV27; CDR3 protein: CATSRQGGWDEQFF
CDR3 length: 14; J gene: TRBJ2-1; V gene: TRBV6-1; CDR3 protein: CASGMEVTYNEQFF
CDR3 length: 15; J gene: TRBJ1-4; V gene: TRBV15; CDR3 protein: CATSKQGQVNEKLFF